The 15 T cell receptor beta chains given below trace back to one sample, sequenced in a study of blood T cell repertoires in COVID-19 (dated by TCRdb to the early 2020s). Library preparation used the immunoSEQ multiplex PCR assay. Here the immuneACCESS table is served through TCRdb, limited to in-frame sequences with V and J called. Missing clones are a known gap in these copies; in checked studies unresolved V genes cover under half, and the rest lacks a known reason. The sample yields roughly 140,000 clones; approximately 80% were counted once. The ten biggest clones cover roughly 3.7% of the sample. Sequences were obtained from PBMCs or T cells enriched from blood (not recorded which). Every receptor here comes from a man aged 50 or older in a cohort exposed to, infected with or recovered from COVID-19 (not recorded which).

This clone was observed a handful of times. The chain is built from TRBV18 and TRBJ1-2; 12 nucleotides agree with TRBD1. This CDR3 spans 15 amino acids. Germline V gene sequence: CDR1 KGHSH, CDR2 LQKENI. J lost 8 bases, V lost 2 bases, and 6 bases had no gene match. CDR3 in DNA: TGTGCCAGCTCACCAGGGGGACAGGGGGCGATCGGCTACACCTTC. Its translation: CASSPGGQGAIGYTF.

V gene TRBV7-9 combines with J gene TRBJ1-5; 7 positions agree with TRBD1. CDR1 is SEHNR and CDR2 is FQNEAQ in the germline V gene (reference sequence). The CDR3 consists of 15 residues. Trimming removed 1 base from V and 6 bases from J; junction bases left unmatched: 6. The CDR3 protein is CASSLGGQFSQPQHF. The CDR3 DNA follows: TGTGCCAGCAGCTTAGGGGGACAGTTTAGTCAGCCCCAGCATTTT. Full variable domain (missing parts from reference TRBV7-9 and TRBJ1-5): DTGVSQNPRHKITKRGQNVTFRCDPISEHNRLYWYRQTLGQGPEFLTYFQNEAQLEKSRLLSDRFSAERPKGSFSTLEIQRTEQGDSAMYLCASSLGGQFSQPQHFGDGTRLSIL.

This clone was recorded once. CDR3 loop: CASSYGAVMIYEQYF. CDR3 bases: TGTGCCAGCAGTTATGGGGCAGTCATGATCTACGAGCAGTACTTC. The chain combines TRBV6-6 with TRBJ2-7, with D maybe TRBD1 (5 bases). This CDR3 region has 15 residues. Per germline, CDR1 MNHNY and CDR2 SVGAGI (reference sequence). Trimming took 3 bases from V and 3 from J, leaving 15 bases between them.

The chain joins TRBV14 to TRBJ2-5, with TRBD1 matching 7 bases. Losses at the gene ends were 3 bases for V and 5 bases for J; bases not matched to a gene: 6. The germline V gene has CDR1 SGHDN and CDR2 FVKESK. This CDR3 is 14 amino acids long. CDR3 amino acids: CASSQNRGHETQYF. The CDR3 DNA sequence: TGTGCCAGCAGCCAGAACAGGGGTCATGAGACCCAGTACTTC.

In this sample, this clone turned up a few times. The rearrangement joins TRBV11-2 to TRBJ2-1, with TRBD2 identical over 7 bases. From germline, CDR1 is SGHAT and CDR2 FQNNGV. Trimming removed 3 bases from V and 6 bases from J; junction bases left unmatched: 11. This CDR3 has 16 residues. CDR3 residues: CASSFTGLVPRNEQFF. The CDR3 DNA follows: TGTGCCAGCAGCTTCACAGGACTAGTCCCCCGCAATGAGCAGTTCTTC.

In its sample, this clone was seen once. The V call is TRBV19, the J call TRBJ2-2, with D uncertain. Germline CDR1 is LNHDA and CDR2 is SQIVND (reference sequence). V lost 4 bases and J lost 6, with 3 bases in between. This CDR3 region has 11 residues. CDR3 nucleotides: TGTGCCAGTAGTAGGCCCGGGGAGCTGTTTTTT. As protein: CASSRPGELFF.

This clone was seen more than once but under ten times. The chain recombines TRBV7-9 with TRBJ1-4; 7 positions match TRBD1. Germline V gene sequence: CDR1 SEHNR, CDR2 FQNEAQ (reference sequence). The V segment lost 2 bases and the J segment 5 bases; nucleotides outside the gene matches: 5. This CDR3 region has 15 residues. CDR3 DNA: TGTGCCAGCAGCTTATTACAGGGGAAAAATGAAAAACTGTTTTTT. Its translation is CASSLLQGKNEKLFF.

The rearrangement joins TRBV5-6 to TRBJ1-5; D perhaps matches TRBD1 (6 bases). Trimming removed 1 base from V and 2 bases from J, with 10 bases in between. Germline-derived CDR1 and CDR2 are SGHDT and YYEEEE. This CDR3 is built from 15 residues. The CDR3 bases are TGTGCCAGCAGCTTGACAGGGAGAGGCAATCAGCCCCAGCATTTT. Translating it yields CASSLTGRGNQPQHF. The full variable domain, with the rest looked up from reference TRBV5-6 and TRBJ1-5, is DAGVTQSPTHLIKTRGQQVTLRCSPKSGHDTVSWYQQALGQGPQFIFQYYEEEERQRGNFPDRFSGHQFPNYSSELNVNALLLGDSALYLCASSLTGRGNQPQHFGDGTRLSIL.

The chain has TRBV19 and TRBJ2-1, with TRBD2 matching over 10 bases. CDR1 and CDR2 from the germline V gene are LNHDA and SQIVND (reference sequence). V shed 5 bases, J shed 4 bases, and the junction held 5 bases outside the gene matches. CDR3 length: 15 residues. This CDR3 is CASSLGLAEYNEQFF. CDR3 DNA sequence: TGTGCCAGTAGTCTCGGACTAGCGGAGTACAATGAGCAGTTCTTC. The whole variable domain, filled in from reference TRBV19 and TRBJ2-1, reads DGGITQSPKYLFRKEGQNVTLSCEQNLNHDAMYWYRQDPGQGLRLIYYSQIVNDFQKGDIAEGYSVSREKKESFPLTVTSAQKNPTAFYLCASSLGLAEYNEQFFGPGTRLTVL.

This clone has a single count. This chain connects TRBV27 to TRBJ1-1; 7 bases line up with TRBD1. From germline, CDR1 is MNHEY and CDR2 SMNVEV (reference sequence). J gave up 6 bases and V 6 bases, and 1 base lay outside the gene matches. This CDR3 region has 11 residues. CDR3 sequence: CASSRGSEAFF. CDR3 DNA: TGTGCCAGCAGCAGGGGGTCTGAAGCTTTCTTT.

The gene calls are TRBV7-3 and TRBJ2-7, with D perhaps TRBD2 (7 bases). V lost 8 bases and J 3 bases, leaving 14 bases between the germline ends. The length of the CDR3 is 13 residues. CDR1 is SGHTA and CDR2 is FQGTGA in the germline V gene. CDR3 region: CASALGGGYEQYF. In nucleotides, the CDR3 is TGTGCCAGCGCTCTGGGAGGGGGCTACGAGCAGTACTTC.

The rearrangement joins TRBV28 to TRBJ2-2; the D is unclear. The CDR3 is 13 amino acids. With 2 bases removed from V and 1 base from J, the gap between germline ends came to 2 bases. Per the germline V gene, CDR1 is MDHEN and CDR2 is SYDVKM. The CDR3 is CASSLQNTGELFF. CDR3 nucleotide sequence: TGTGCCAGCAGTTTACAGAACACCGGGGAGCTGTTTTTT.

The chain links TRBV14 to TRBJ2-7; D is perhaps TRBD1 (6 bases). Germline V gene lookup returns CDR1 SGHDN and CDR2 FVKESK. The V end lost 2 bases, the J end lost 0 bases, and 11 bases lay between the germline ends. The CDR3 extends over 15 amino acids. CDR3 DNA sequence: TGTGCCAGCAGCCAACTACTAGGGGGCTCCTACGAGCAGTACTTC. As protein: CASSQLLGGSYEQYF.

This clone was seen a handful of times. The gene calls are TRBV30 and TRBJ1-2; possible D gene TRBD1, 5 bases. Germline lookup yields CDR1 GTSNPN and CDR2 SVGIG (reference sequence). Trimming left V 3 bases short and J 4 bases short, with 12 bases between. The CDR3 is 13 amino acids. CDR3 loop: CAWRFGGGYGYTF. As DNA, the CDR3 is TGTGCCTGGAGATTTGGGGGAGGCTATGGCTACACCTTC.

CDR3 amino acids: CASRPVISGANVLTF. The CDR3 DNA is TGTGCCAGCAGACCGGTCATCTCTGGGGCCAACGTCCTGACTTTC. V usage is TRBV7-9 and J usage is TRBJ2-6; D gene uncertain. In germline, CDR1 is SEHNR, CDR2 FQNEAQ (reference sequence). V gave up 6 bases and J gave up 0 bases, with 9 bases separating them. CDR3 length equals 15 residues.